Listed below are T cell receptor beta chains from one sample, sequenced in a study of blood T cell repertoires in COVID-19. This table comes from immunoSEQ multiplex PCR, and its TCRdb copy is limited to in-frame clones, with some not included. The data contain about 230,000 clones, around 78% of them singletons. The sequenced sample consisted of peripheral blood. These receptors came from a woman in her 70s with active or convalescent COVID-19. The CDR3 runs from the conserved cysteine through the conserved F or W. A D gene is named only where the DNA matches it firmly. Clone size, where shown, is once, few, many, or a class for clones that have expanded.

v_call,d_call,j_call,clone_size,cdr3_nt,cdr3_aa
TRBV5-4,NA,TRBJ2-6,NA,TGTGCCGGGGGGAAGAGCCTTTACGGCTCTGGGGCCAACGTCCTGACTTTC,CAGGKSLYGSGANVLTF
TRBV6-1,TRBD1,TRBJ2-2,NA,TGTGCCAGCAGGGAAGGACAGGGGTACTTCGGGGAGCTGTTTTTT,CASREGQGYFGELFF
TRBV12-3/TRBV12-4,NA,TRBJ1-1,NA,TGTGCCAGCAGTTCAACAGGGAACACTGAAGCTTTCTTT,CASSSTGNTEAFF
TRBV4-3,NA,TRBJ2-7,once,TGCGCCAGCAGCCAAGATAGGGGGGGGGACAGGTTCTACGAGCAGTACTTC,CASSQDRGGDRFYEQYF
TRBV11-2,TRBD2,TRBJ2-3,NA,TGTGCCAGCAATGCTGGACTAGCGGGACCCTGGATTAGCACAGATACGCAGTATTTT,CASNAGLAGPWISTDTQYF
TRBV30,TRBD2,TRBJ2-2,once,TGTGCCTGGCCTAGCGGGGGGGCCGTTAACGGGGAGCTGTTTTTT,CAWPSGGAVNGELFF
TRBV6-2/TRBV6-3,NA,TRBJ1-2,NA,TGTGCCAGCAGTTATAGACTGGGGGCGCGTGGCTACACCTTC,CASSYRLGARGYTF
TRBV7-9,TRBD1,TRBJ2-5,NA,TGTGCCAGCAGCTTAGGTTGGCAGGGGGCCTGGGAGACCCAGTACTTC,CASSLGWQGAWETQYF
TRBV11-2,TRBD2,TRBJ2-7,NA,TGTGCCAGCAGCTTATGGCCTAGCGGGGGTTCCTACGAGCAGTACTTC,CASSLWPSGGSYEQYF
TRBV21-1,NA,TRBJ1-5,few,TGTGCCAGCAGCAAAACGAACAGGGGTAGCAATCAGCCCCAGCATTTT,CASSKTNRGSNQPQHF
TRBV19,TRBD1,TRBJ2-5,NA,TGTGCCAGTAGTCCGGACAGGGACGGGACCCAGTACTTC,CASSPDRDGTQYF
TRBV15,NA,TRBJ1-6,NA,TGTGCCACCAGCAGAGATCAATTAGAGAGCAATTCACCCCTCCACTTT,CATSRDQLESNSPLHF
TRBV19,NA,TRBJ1-3,NA,TGTGCCAGTAGTATTACTGGTCCTGTCTCTGGAAACACCATATATTTT,CASSITGPVSGNTIYF
TRBV6-5,TRBD1,TRBJ1-5,NA,TGTGCCAGCAGGGACAGGGGTACGAGTCAGCCCCAGCATTTT,CASRDRGTSQPQHF
TRBV9,TRBD2,TRBJ2-2,NA,TGTGCCAGCAGCGTACTTAGCGGGATGGGGCCCGGGGAGCTGTTTTTT,CASSVLSGMGPGELFF
TRBV7-2,NA,TRBJ1-1,NA,TGTGCCAGCAGCTTTGCCGAGAGCACTGAAGCTTTCTTT,CASSFAESTEAFF
TRBV6-5,NA,TRBJ1-6,NA,TGTGCCAGCATGAGAAGCTCCTATAATTCACCCCTCCACTTT,CASMRSSYNSPLHF
TRBV12-3/TRBV12-4,TRBD1,TRBJ1-2,NA,TGTGCCAGCAGTCCCGGACAGGGCTATGGCTACACCTTC,CASSPGQGYGYTF
TRBV4-3,TRBD2,TRBJ2-7,NA,TGCGCCAGCAGCCAGGAAGGACTAGCGGGGGGGCGTGCCTACGAGCAGTACTTC,CASSQEGLAGGRAYEQYF
TRBV18,TRBD1,TRBJ2-3,NA,TGTGCCAGCTCACCCCTGGACAGGGGGCTAGGGACGCAGTATTTT,CASSPLDRGLGTQYF
TRBV28,TRBD1,TRBJ1-1,once,TGTGCCAGCAGCCCTAACAGGGGTATGAACACTGAAGCTTTCTTT,CASSPNRGMNTEAFF
TRBV18,NA,TRBJ1-3,few,TGTGCCAGCTCACCCGAGACAGGCTTCTCTGGAAACACCATATATTTT,CASSPETGFSGNTIYF
TRBV10-3,TRBD2,TRBJ2-3,once,TGTGCCATCAGATTGGGGGTAGCGGGAACAGATACGCAGTATTTT,CAIRLGVAGTDTQYF
TRBV18,NA,TRBJ1-6,NA,TGTGCCAGCTCACCAGGCGAGGCCTATAATTCACCCCTCCACTTT,CASSPGEAYNSPLHF
TRBV6-4,NA,TRBJ1-1,NA,TGTGCCAGCAGTTATGCCCCTGGGGGGGTGAACACTGAAGCTTTCTTT,CASSYAPGGVNTEAFF
TRBV6-2/TRBV6-3,TRBD1,TRBJ1-5,NA,TGTGCCAGCAGTTACCTCCCGGGACAGCTTAATAGCAATCAGCCCCAGCATTTT,CASSYLPGQLNSNQPQHF
TRBV6-5,NA,TRBJ2-3,NA,TGTGCCAGCAGCGGTAGCGGAGTTCCCACAGATACGCAGTATTTT,CASSGSGVPTDTQYF
TRBV29-1,NA,TRBJ2-1,NA,TGCAGCGTTGTCGCTACCGGCTCCTACAATGAGCAGTTCTTC,CSVVATGSYNEQFF
TRBV5-5,TRBD1,TRBJ1-2,NA,TGTGCCAGCAGTCTAGGACAGGACTACTATGGCTACACCTTC,CASSLGQDYYGYTF
TRBV6-5,NA,TRBJ1-5,once,TGTGCCAGCACCGACTCCCTGAATCAGCCCCAGCATTTT,CASTDSLNQPQHF
TRBV5-1,TRBD1,TRBJ1-3,many,TGCGCCAGCAGCTCCGGGACAGCTGGAAACACCATATATTTT,CASSSGTAGNTIYF
TRBV5-1,TRBD2,TRBJ2-5,NA,TGCGCCAGCAGCCTCGCAGGGACTAGTCAAGAGACCCAGTACTTC,CASSLAGTSQETQYF
TRBV5-1,NA,TRBJ2-7,NA,TGCGCCAGCAGCCCCCTAGCTCCCCCCTACGAGCAGTACTTC,CASSPLAPPYEQYF
TRBV4-2,NA,TRBJ1-1,NA,TGTGCCAGCAGCCAAGGGGTCGACAAAAAAAACACTGAAGCTTTCTTT,CASSQGVDKKNTEAFF
TRBV18,NA,TRBJ1-3,NA,TGTGCCAGCTCACCTACAGTCTTCCGCCCTGGAAACACCATATATTTT,CASSPTVFRPGNTIYF
TRBV18,TRBD1,TRBJ1-3,NA,TGTGCCAGCTCCCCCGGACAGGCCCGAAACACCATATATTTT,CASSPGQARNTIYF
TRBV7-8,NA,TRBJ2-1,once,TGTGCCAGCAGCTTAGGGCTACCGGTGGGCCATGAGCAGTTCTTC,CASSLGLPVGHEQFF
TRBV24-1,TRBD1,TRBJ1-1,once,TGTGCCACCAGTGATCGTAAGAGACAGGGACGGGACACTGAAGCTTTCTTT,CATSDRKRQGRDTEAFF
TRBV5-1,TRBD1,TRBJ2-7,NA,TGCGCCAGCAGCTCGTTACCCCGGGACAGGGGGAACGAGCAGTACTTC,CASSSLPRDRGNEQYF
TRBV2,TRBD2,TRBJ2-5,once,TGTGCCTTCCTAGCGGGAGGGCAAGAGACCCAGTACTTC,CAFLAGGQETQYF
TRBV30,TRBD1,TRBJ1-6,NA,TGTGCCTGGGGTCCCGGGACAGGGTTTAATTCACCCCTCCACTTT,CAWGPGTGFNSPLHF
TRBV10-3,NA,TRBJ2-7,NA,TGTGCCATCAGTGAGTCGACGGGCAGGGTTGGAGAGCAGTACTTC,CAISESTGRVGEQYF
TRBV28,TRBD2,TRBJ2-1,many,TGTGCCAGCAGTTTGGCTAGCGGGAGGGGTGAGCAGTTCTTC,CASSLASGRGEQFF
TRBV11-3,NA,TRBJ1-1,NA,TGTGCCAGCAGCTACGCGGAGGGCACTGAAGCTTTCTTT,CASSYAEGTEAFF
TRBV3-1/TRBV3-2,TRBD2,TRBJ2-3,NA,TGTGCCAGCAGCCAAGATCCTGTCGGACTAGCGGGGGGTAGAGATACGCAGTATTTT,CASSQDPVGLAGGRDTQYF
TRBV4-1,TRBD2,TRBJ2-7,NA,TGCGCCAGCAGCCAAAGGGCTAGCGGACCCACCTACGAGCAGTACTTC,CASSQRASGPTYEQYF
TRBV2,TRBD2,TRBJ2-2,once,TGTGCCAGCACCCGGGAGGGGAACACCGGGGAGCTGTTTTTT,CASTREGNTGELFF
TRBV3-1/TRBV3-2,NA,TRBJ2-3,NA,TGTGCCAGCAGCCGTTCTATTAGCACAGATACGCAGTATTTT,CASSRSISTDTQYF
TRBV3-1/TRBV3-2,NA,TRBJ2-4,NA,TGTGCCAGCAGCCAAGATGTTGGACATTGGCAAAGTCAGTACTTC,CASSQDVGHWQSQYF
TRBV5-1,TRBD2,TRBJ2-2,NA,TGCGCCAGCACTCGACTAGCGGGAGAACAGGCCGGGGAGCTGTTTTTT,CASTRLAGEQAGELFF